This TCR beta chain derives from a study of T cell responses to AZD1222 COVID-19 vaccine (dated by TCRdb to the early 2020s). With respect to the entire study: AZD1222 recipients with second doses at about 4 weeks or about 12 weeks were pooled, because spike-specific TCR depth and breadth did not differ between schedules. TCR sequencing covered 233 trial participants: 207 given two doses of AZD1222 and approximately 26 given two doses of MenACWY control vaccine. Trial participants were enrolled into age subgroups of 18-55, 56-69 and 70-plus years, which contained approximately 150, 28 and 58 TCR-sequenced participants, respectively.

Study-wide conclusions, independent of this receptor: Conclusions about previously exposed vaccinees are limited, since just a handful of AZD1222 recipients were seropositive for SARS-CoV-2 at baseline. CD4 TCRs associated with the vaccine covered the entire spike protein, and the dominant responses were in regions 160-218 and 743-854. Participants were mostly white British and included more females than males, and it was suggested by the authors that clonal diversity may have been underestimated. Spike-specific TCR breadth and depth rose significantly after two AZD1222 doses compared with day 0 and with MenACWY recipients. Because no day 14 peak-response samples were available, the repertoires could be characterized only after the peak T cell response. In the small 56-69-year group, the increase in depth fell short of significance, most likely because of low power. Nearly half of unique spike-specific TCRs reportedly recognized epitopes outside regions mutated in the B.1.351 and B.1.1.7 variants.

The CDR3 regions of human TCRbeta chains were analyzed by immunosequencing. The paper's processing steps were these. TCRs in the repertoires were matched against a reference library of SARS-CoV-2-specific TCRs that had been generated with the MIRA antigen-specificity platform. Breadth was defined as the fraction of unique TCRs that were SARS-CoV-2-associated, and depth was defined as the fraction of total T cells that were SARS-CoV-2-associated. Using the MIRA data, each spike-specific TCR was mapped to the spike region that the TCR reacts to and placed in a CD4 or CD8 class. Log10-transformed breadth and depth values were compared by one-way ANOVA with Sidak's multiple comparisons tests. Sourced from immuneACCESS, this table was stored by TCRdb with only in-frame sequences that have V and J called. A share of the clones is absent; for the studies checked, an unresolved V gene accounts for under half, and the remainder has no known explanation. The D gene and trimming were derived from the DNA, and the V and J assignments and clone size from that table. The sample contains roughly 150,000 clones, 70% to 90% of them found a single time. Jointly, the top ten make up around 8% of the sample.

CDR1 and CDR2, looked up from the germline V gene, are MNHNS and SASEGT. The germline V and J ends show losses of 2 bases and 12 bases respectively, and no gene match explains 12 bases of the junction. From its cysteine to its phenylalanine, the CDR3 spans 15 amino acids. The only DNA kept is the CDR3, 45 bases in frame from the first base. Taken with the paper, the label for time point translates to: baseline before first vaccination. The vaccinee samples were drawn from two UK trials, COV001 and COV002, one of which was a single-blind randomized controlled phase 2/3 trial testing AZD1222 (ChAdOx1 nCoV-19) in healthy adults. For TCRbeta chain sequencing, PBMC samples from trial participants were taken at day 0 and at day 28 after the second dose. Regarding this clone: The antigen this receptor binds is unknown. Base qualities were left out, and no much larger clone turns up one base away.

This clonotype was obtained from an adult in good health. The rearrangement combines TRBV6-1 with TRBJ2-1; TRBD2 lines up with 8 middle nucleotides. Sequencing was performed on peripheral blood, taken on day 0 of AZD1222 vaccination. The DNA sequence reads TGTGCCAGCAGTGAATGGCGGGGGGCCACGCAATGGCAGTTCTTC. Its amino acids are CASSEWRGATQWQFF.